The rows below give T cell receptor beta chains drawn from one sample of a study of OX40 agonist ivuxolimab in advanced cancers. This table comes from immunoSEQ multiplex PCR, and its TCRdb copy is limited to in-frame clones, with some not included. The top ten clones hold roughly 10% of a sample with approximately 68,000 clones, roughly 90% of them seen once. The sample in question was CD4+ or CD8+ T cells sorted from blood, obtained in a trial of the OX40 agonist ivuxolimab. These receptors were obtained from an adult with an advanced solid tumor such as melanoma, head and neck, liver or kidney cancer. Each CDR3 is given with its conserved first and last residue. The D gene is left open where the match is weak. Size is stated for part of the rows, as once, few or many counts, or as a class when the clone is expanded.

D gene,V gene,clone size,J gene,CDR3 protein,CDR3 DNA
TRBD2,TRBV9,NA,TRBJ2-1,CASSANPGGAPNEQFF,TGTGCCAGCAGCGCCAATCCCGGGGGGGCCCCAAATGAGCAGTTCTTC
TRBD2,TRBV10-3,NA,TRBJ2-1,CAIRWTSGGDNEQFF,TGTGCCATCAGATGGACTAGCGGGGGGGACAATGAGCAGTTCTTC
NA,TRBV7-9,NA,TRBJ2-7,CASSSIAPDSVLSYEQYF,TGTGCCAGCAGCTCCATAGCCCCGGACAGCGTCCTCTCCTACGAGCAGTACTTC
NA,TRBV9,NA,TRBJ2-7,CASSAFGSSYEQYF,TGTGCCAGCAGCGCCTTTGGTAGCTCCTACGAGCAGTACTTC
NA,TRBV6-5,once,TRBJ1-1,CASSWDLNTEAFF,TGTGCCAGCAGTTGGGACCTGAACACTGAAGCTTTCTTT
NA,TRBV15,NA,TRBJ2-7,CATSRDNTVCSYEQYF,TGTGCCACCAGCAGAGATAATACAGTTTGCTCCTACGAGCAGTACTTC
NA,TRBV9,NA,TRBJ2-7,CASSVEASTSYEQYF,TGTGCCAGCAGCGTAGAGGCTAGCACCTCCTACGAGCAGTACTTC
TRBD1,TRBV9,NA,TRBJ2-2,CASSGGTGRAGELFF,TGTGCCAGCAGCGGCGGGACAGGGAGGGCCGGGGAGCTGTTTTTT
NA,TRBV11-2,once,TRBJ2-7,CASSLVGAGRSYEQYF,TGTGCCAGCAGCTTAGTGGGGGCAGGCCGCTCCTACGAGCAGTACTTC
NA,TRBV7-8,NA,TRBJ2-7,CASSFARAYEQYF,TGTGCCAGCAGCTTCGCCAGGGCCTACGAGCAGTACTTC
TRBD1,TRBV6-5,NA,TRBJ1-1,CASSYLGQGLTEAFF,TGTGCCAGCAGTTATTTGGGACAGGGGTTAACTGAAGCTTTCTTT
NA,TRBV2,few,TRBJ1-2,CASPMNPTVQTNYGYTF,TGTGCCAGCCCCATGAACCCGACAGTCCAAACTAACTATGGCTACACCTTC
NA,TRBV29-1,once,TRBJ1-2,CSVGDSYGYTF,TGCAGCGTTGGAGACAGCTATGGCTACACCTTC
TRBD1,TRBV9,NA,TRBJ1-1,CASSPEGQGARTEAFF,TGTGCCAGCAGCCCCGAGGGACAGGGGGCAAGGACTGAAGCTTTCTTT
NA,TRBV6-6,NA,TRBJ2-4,CASRTGEGNIQYF,TGTGCCAGCAGGACAGGGGAGGGGAACATTCAGTACTTC
NA,TRBV13,once,TRBJ2-1,CASSPGYGGYNEQFF,TGTGCCAGCAGCCCGGGATATGGGGGGTACAATGAGCAGTTCTTC
TRBD1,TRBV5-1,once,TRBJ2-5,CASSEPGQGASLYQETQYF,TGCGCCAGCAGCGAACCGGGACAGGGGGCCTCTTTGTACCAAGAGACCCAGTACTTC
NA,TRBV13,NA,TRBJ2-5,CASSLAGSEAEETQYF,TGTGCCAGCAGCTTAGCAGGTAGCGAGGCAGAAGAGACCCAGTACTTC
NA,TRBV9,NA,TRBJ1-2,CASSVSRGGSDYGYTF,TGTGCCAGCAGCGTATCCCGGGGAGGGTCGGACTATGGCTACACCTTC
NA,TRBV19,NA,TRBJ1-2,CAREVGYGYTF,TGTGCCAGGGAGGTGGGCTATGGCTACACCTTC
TRBD1,TRBV11-3,once,TRBJ2-7,CASSLTGVEQYF,TGTGCCAGCAGCTTGACAGGGGTCGAGCAGTACTTC
TRBD2,TRBV27,NA,TRBJ2-7,CASSTAGVTYEQYF,TGTGCCAGCAGTACCGCGGGGGTGACCTACGAGCAGTACTTC
NA,TRBV7-8,NA,TRBJ2-7,CASSLARASAIYEQYF,TGTGCCAGCAGCTTAGCGAGGGCTAGCGCAATCTACGAGCAGTACTTC
TRBD2,TRBV4-1,once,TRBJ2-7,CASSQDWGLEWGQYF,TGCGCCAGCAGCCAAGATTGGGGACTAGAATGGGGGCAGTACTTC
NA,TRBV5-1,few,TRBJ1-1,CASSLVGTEAFF,TGCGCCAGCAGCTTGGTAGGCACTGAAGCTTTCTTT
NA,TRBV27,NA,TRBJ2-2,CASSLGSTGELFF,TGTGCCAGCAGTTTGGGCAGCACCGGGGAGCTGTTTTTT
TRBD2,TRBV10-3,NA,TRBJ2-3,CAISESIELAGGLSTDTQYF,TGTGCCATCAGTGAGTCGATAGAACTAGCGGGGGGGCTAAGCACAGATACGCAGTATTTT
TRBD1,TRBV28,few,TRBJ1-2,CASSLGQTLYGYTF,TGTGCCAGCAGCTTGGGACAGACTCTTTATGGCTACACCTTC
NA,TRBV19,NA,TRBJ1-5,CASSMSGPSGQPQHF,TGTGCCAGTAGTATGTCAGGGCCCAGCGGTCAGCCCCAGCATTTT
NA,TRBV27,NA,TRBJ1-5,CASSSPRQPEGNQPQHF,TGTGCCAGCAGTTCCCCAAGACAGCCGGAGGGCAATCAGCCCCAGCATTTT
TRBD2,TRBV11-2,NA,TRBJ2-1,CASSPLAGGSGQFF,TGTGCCAGCAGCCCGCTAGCGGGGGGCTCGGGACAGTTCTTC
TRBD1,TRBV4-1,NA,TRBJ1-6,CASSHSTGGGDNSPLHF,TGCGCCAGCAGCCACTCCACAGGGGGCGGCGATAATTCACCCCTCCACTTT
TRBD1,TRBV7-4,NA,TRBJ2-5,CASSPPYPRDRGRQETQYF,TGTGCCAGCAGCCCTCCTTATCCCCGGGACAGGGGTCGCCAAGAGACCCAGTACTTC
NA,TRBV7-2,NA,TRBJ2-1,CASSLEGVGEQFF,TGTGCCAGCAGCTTAGAAGGGGTCGGCGAGCAGTTCTTC
NA,TRBV27,few,TRBJ2-3,CASSLSLRTDTQYF,TGTGCCAGCAGTTTATCACTTAGGACAGATACGCAGTATTTT
NA,TRBV4-1,NA,TRBJ1-5,CASSQNEGTNQPQHF,TGCGCCAGCAGCCAAAACGAGGGGACCAATCAGCCCCAGCATTTT
NA,TRBV4-1,NA,TRBJ1-1,CASSPPVGGRSPELLNTEAFF,TGCGCCAGCAGCCCTCCCGTTGGGGGGCGAAGTCCGGAGCTATTGAACACTGAAGCTTTCTTT
TRBD1,TRBV6-1,NA,TRBJ2-1,CANSRDRGINEQFF,TGTGCCAACTCCCGGGACAGGGGAATCAATGAGCAGTTCTTC
NA,TRBV7-9,NA,TRBJ2-7,CASSLSSGYEQYF,TGTGCCAGCAGCTTATCTTCAGGGTACGAGCAGTACTTC
NA,TRBV13,NA,TRBJ2-7,CASSRRTNEQYF,TGTGCCAGCAGCCGCAGGACGAACGAGCAGTACTTC
NA,TRBV11-2,NA,TRBJ1-1,CASSQASAKYEINTEAFF,TGTGCCAGCAGTCAAGCCTCAGCGAAGTATGAGATTAACACTGAAGCTTTCTTT
TRBD2,TRBV6-1,NA,TRBJ2-7,CASSVTSGGAVYEQYF,TGTGCCAGCAGTGTAACTAGCGGGGGGGCCGTATACGAGCAGTACTTC
NA,TRBV7-2,NA,TRBJ1-5,CASSLALQGNQPQHF,TGTGCCAGCAGCTTAGCGCTCCAGGGAAATCAGCCCCAGCATTTT
NA,TRBV9,NA,TRBJ2-2,CASSREGDTGELFF,TGTGCCAGCAGCCGTGAGGGGGACACCGGGGAGCTGTTTTTT
NA,TRBV11-2,NA,TRBJ2-3,CASSLGDGTDTQYF,TGTGCCAGCAGCTTAGGAGACGGGACAGATACGCAGTATTTT